This passage covers 3 T cell receptor beta chains from one sample sequenced in a study of T cell changes during pregnancy in multiple sclerosis. The assay was immunoSEQ multiplex PCR, and TCRdb's table has in-frame clones only and misses some. The profile shows 60,000 to 90,000 clones, under 95% of them singletons. Specimen: peripheral blood, collected after pregnancy. These TCRs come from a female donor in good health, enrolled as a control in a pregnancy study.

The table lists this clone with a few counts. The chain recombines TRBV6-6 with TRBJ1-5; TRBD1 might be the D (5 bases). V lost 4 bases and J 0 bases, leaving 13 bases between the germline ends. From germline, CDR1 is MNHNY and CDR2 SVGAGI (reference sequence). The CDR3 runs to 16 residues. CDR3 nucleotide sequence: TGTGCCAGCAGTTCCATCGACAGTACTAGCAATCAGCCCCAGCATTTT. This encodes CASSSIDSTSNQPQHF.

CDR3 loop: CASKWTSGTGELFF. Here the CDR3 DNA reads TGTGCCAGCAAGTGGACTAGCGGGACCGGGGAGCTGTTTTTT. This chain joins TRBV27 and TRBJ2-2, with 11 bases identical to TRBD2. The V and J ends lost 7 bases and 5 bases, in that order; junction bases with no gene match: 3. The CDR3 is 14 amino acids. Germline V CDR1 and CDR2: MNHEY, SMNVEV (reference sequence).

The V call is TRBV4-1, the J call TRBJ2-4, with a possible D match to TRBD2 (7 bases). V shed 2 bases and J shed 1 base, with 15 bases lying between them. The CDR3 has 17 amino acids. Looked up from germline, CDR1 is MGHRA and CDR2 is YSYEKL. CDR3 in DNA: TGCGCCAGCAGCCAACCCACAGGGAGGGGGGCCAAAAACATTCAGTACTTC. It specifies CASSQPTGRGAKNIQYF.